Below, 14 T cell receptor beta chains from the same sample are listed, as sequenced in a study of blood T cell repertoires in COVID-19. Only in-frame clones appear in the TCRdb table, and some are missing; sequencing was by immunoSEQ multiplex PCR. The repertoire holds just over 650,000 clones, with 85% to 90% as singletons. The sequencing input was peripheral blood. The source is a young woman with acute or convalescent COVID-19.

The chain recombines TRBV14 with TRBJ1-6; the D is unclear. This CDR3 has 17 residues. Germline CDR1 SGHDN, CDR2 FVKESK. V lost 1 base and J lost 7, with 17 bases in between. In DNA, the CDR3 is TGTGCCAGCAGCCAAGCTGGGTTGGAGTTTCTGAATTCACCCCTCCACTTT. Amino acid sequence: CASSQAGLEFLNSPLHF.

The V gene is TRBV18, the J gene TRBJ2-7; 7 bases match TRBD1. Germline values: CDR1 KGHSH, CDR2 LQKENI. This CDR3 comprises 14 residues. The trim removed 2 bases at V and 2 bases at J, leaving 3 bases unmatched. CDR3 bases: TGTGCCAGCTCACCAACCAGGGGGACCTACGAGCAGTACTTC. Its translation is CASSPTRGTYEQYF.

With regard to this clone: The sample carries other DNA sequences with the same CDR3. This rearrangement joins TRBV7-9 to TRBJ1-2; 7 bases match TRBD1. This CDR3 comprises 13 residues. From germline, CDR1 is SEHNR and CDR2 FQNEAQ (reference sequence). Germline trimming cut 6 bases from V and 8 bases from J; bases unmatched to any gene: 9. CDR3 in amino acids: CASSFDRVGGYTF. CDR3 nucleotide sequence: TGTGCCAGCAGTTTTGACAGGGTCGGCGGCTACACCTTC.

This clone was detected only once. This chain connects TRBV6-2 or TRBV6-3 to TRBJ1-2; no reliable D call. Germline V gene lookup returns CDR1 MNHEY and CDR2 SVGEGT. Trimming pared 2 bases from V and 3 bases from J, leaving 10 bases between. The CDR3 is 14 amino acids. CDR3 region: CASSYDRGHYGYTF. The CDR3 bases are TGTGCCAGCAGTTACGATAGAGGGCACTATGGCTACACCTTC.

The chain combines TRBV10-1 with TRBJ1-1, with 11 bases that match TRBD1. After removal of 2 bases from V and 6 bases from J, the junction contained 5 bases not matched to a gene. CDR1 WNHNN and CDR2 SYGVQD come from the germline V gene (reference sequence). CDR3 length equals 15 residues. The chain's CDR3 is CASSETGQGAAEAFF. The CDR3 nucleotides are TGCGCCAGCAGTGAGACTGGACAGGGGGCGGCTGAAGCTTTCTTT.

CDR3 sequence: CAWRDRIGELFF. CDR3 DNA sequence: TGTGCCTGGAGGGACAGAATCGGGGAGCTGTTTTTT. V is TRBV30 and J is TRBJ2-2; maybe TRBD1 (6 bases). Per the germline V gene, CDR1 is GTSNPN and CDR2 is SVGIG (reference sequence). V was trimmed by 3 bases and J by 7 bases, leaving 9 bases between them. The CDR3 contains 12 residues.

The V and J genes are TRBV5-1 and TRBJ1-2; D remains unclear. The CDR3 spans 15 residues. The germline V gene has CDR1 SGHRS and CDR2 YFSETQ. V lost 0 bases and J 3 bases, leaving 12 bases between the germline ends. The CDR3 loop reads CASSLVPEIYYGYTF. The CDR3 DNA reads TGCGCCAGCAGCTTGGTTCCAGAAATCTACTATGGCTACACCTTC.

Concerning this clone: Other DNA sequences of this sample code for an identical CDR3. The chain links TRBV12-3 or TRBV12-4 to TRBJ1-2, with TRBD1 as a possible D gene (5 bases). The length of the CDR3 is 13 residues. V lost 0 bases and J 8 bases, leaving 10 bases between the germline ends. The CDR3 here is CASSLAQGIGYTF. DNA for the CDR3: TGTGCCAGCAGTTTAGCCCAGGGTATCGGCTACACCTTC.

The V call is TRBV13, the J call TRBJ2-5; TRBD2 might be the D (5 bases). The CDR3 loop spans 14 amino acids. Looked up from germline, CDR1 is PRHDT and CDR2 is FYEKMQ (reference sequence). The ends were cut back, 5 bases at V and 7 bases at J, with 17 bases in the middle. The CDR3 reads CASSQLGSRWTQYF. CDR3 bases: TGTGCCAGCAGCCAACTAGGGTCCCGGTGGACCCAGTACTTC.

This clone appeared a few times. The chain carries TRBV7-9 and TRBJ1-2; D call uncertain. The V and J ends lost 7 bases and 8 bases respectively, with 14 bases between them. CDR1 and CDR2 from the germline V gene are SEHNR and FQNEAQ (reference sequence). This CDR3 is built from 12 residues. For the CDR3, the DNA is TGTGCCAGCACCCCCTCCGAGGCGGGCTACACCTTC. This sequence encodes CASTPSEAGYTF.

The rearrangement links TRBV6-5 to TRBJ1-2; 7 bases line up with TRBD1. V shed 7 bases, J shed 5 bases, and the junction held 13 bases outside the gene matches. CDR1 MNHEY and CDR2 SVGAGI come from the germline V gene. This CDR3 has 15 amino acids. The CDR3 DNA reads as TGTGCCAGCAAGGGACGGGGTGGGACAGTATATGGCTACACCTTC. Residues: CASKGRGGTVYGYTF.

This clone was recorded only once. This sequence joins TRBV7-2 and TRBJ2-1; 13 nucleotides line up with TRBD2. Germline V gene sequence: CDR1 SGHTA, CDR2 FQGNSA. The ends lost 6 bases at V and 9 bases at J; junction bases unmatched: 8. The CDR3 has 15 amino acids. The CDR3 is CASRPLAGGPGEQFF. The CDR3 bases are TGTGCCAGCAGGCCACTAGCGGGGGGGCCGGGTGAGCAGTTCTTC.

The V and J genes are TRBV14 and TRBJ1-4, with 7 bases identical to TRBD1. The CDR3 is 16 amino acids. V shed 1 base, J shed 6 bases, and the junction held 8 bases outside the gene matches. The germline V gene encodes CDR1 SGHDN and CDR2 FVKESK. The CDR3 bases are TGTGCCAGCAGCCAAGTTAGGGGACAGTCGGATGAAAAACTGTTTTTT. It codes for CASSQVRGQSDEKLFF.

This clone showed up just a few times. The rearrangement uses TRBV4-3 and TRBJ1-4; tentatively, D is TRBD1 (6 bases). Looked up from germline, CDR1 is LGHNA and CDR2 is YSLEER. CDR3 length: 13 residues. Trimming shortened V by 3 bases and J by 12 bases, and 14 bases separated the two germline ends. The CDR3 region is CASSQWWGQELFF. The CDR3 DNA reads TGCGCCAGCAGCCAGTGGTGGGGGCAAGAACTGTTTTTT.